A selection of T cell receptor beta chains follows, all from one sample in a study of tumor and adjacent non-tumor tissue in lung cancer. From the multiplex PCR reads, TCRdb called clonotypes with MiXCR, one entry per CDR3 protein. Of 90,000 to 100,000 distinct CDR3 sequences listed, 80% were seen once; the top ten hold roughly 29%. Sequencing was done on a sample of distant non-tumor lung tissue. The receptors derive from a man aged 55 to 70 with small cell lung cancer. CDR3s include the opening cysteine and the closing phenylalanine or tryptophan. The D gene is left open where the match is weak. Size is omitted from some rows. Given values are once, few, many or a class for expanded clones.

j_call	cdr3_length	v_call	clone_size	d_call	cdr3_aa	cdr3_nt
TRBJ2-1	14	TRBV5-5	.	.	CAGSFFGTYNEQFF	TGTGCCGGCAGCTTCTTCGGGACCTACAATGAGCAGTTCTTC
TRBJ2-2	14	TRBV5-4	.	.	CASSSVANTWELLF	TGTGCCAGCAGTTCCGTCGCGAACACCTGGGAGCTGTTATTT
TRBJ2-5	14	TRBV6-1	.	.	CANSEAGVIETQYF	TGTGCCAACAGTGAAGCAGGAGTGATAGAGACCCAGTACTTC
TRBJ1-4	11	TRBV11-2	once	.	CASSPNKKLLF	TGTGCCAGCAGCCCTAATAAAAAACTGTTGTTT
TRBJ2-1	14	TRBV6-5	.	TRBD1	CASRRTGRIIEQFF	TGTGCCAGCAGGAGGACAGGGAGGATCATTGAGCAGTTCTTC
TRBJ2-1	17	TRBV6-5	.	TRBD2	CVSRTLSGRAGYNEQFF	TGTGTCAGCCGAACTCTTAGCGGGAGGGCCGGCTACAATGAGCAGTTCTTC
TRBJ2-5	13	TRBV13	.	.	CARSLGQQETQYF	TGTGCCAGGAGCTTGGGGCAGCAAGAGACCCAGTACTTC
TRBJ2-7	13	TRBV28	.	.	CASSPWLSYGQYF	TGTGCCAGCAGCCCTTGGCTATCCTACGGGCAGTACTTC
TRBJ2-5	13	TRBV20-1	.	TRBD1	CSARRPGGGAQYF	TGCAGTGCTAGACGGCCAGGGGGTGGGGCCCAGTACTTC
TRBJ1-2	12	TRBV29-1	once	.	CSTRGDEDDYTF	TGCAGTACCCGAGGCGATGAGGATGATTACACCTTC
TRBJ2-3	12	TRBV6-1	.	.	CTSWSDTDTQYF	TGTACCAGCTGGTCGGACACAGATACGCAGTATTTT
TRBJ2-2	16	TRBV4-2	once	.	CASSQDLRVNIGELFF	TGTGCAAGCAGCCAAGATCTCAGGGTGAACATCGGGGAGCTGTTTTTT
TRBJ2-6	15	TRBV4-2	.	.	CARNRDNSGANVLTF	TGTGCCAGAAACCGGGACAACTCTGGGGCCAACGTCCTGACTTTC
TRBJ2-1	15	TRBV5-1	.	TRBD2	CASSLGTSGSGEQFF	TGCGCCAGCAGCTTAGGGACTAGCGGGAGTGGGGAGCAGTTCTTC
TRBJ1-5	18	TRBV4-2	.	.	CASSREGFSGTSNQPQHF	TGTGCCAGCAGCCGAGAGGGTTTTAGCGGTACTAGCAACCAGCCCCAGCATTTT
TRBJ1-1	11	TRBV2	.	.	CATRDYTEAFF	TGTGCCACCCGGGACTACACTGAAGCTTTCTTT
TRBJ2-1	18	TRBV11-1	.	TRBD2	CASSSESRTRGSGNEHFF	TGTGCAAGCAGCTCAGAATCGAGGACTAGAGGGAGTGGTAATGAGCACTTCTTC
TRBJ2-1	15	TRBV29-1	.	.	CSVEWRNRAYNEQFF	TGCAGCGTTGAGTGGAGGAACAGGGCCTACAATGAACAGTTCTTC
TRBJ1-5	13	TRBV4-1	.	.	CASSQRICQPQHF	TGCGCCAGCAGCCAGAGGATCTGTCAGCCCCAGCATTTT
TRBJ2-1	14	TRBV11-2	.	.	CARSRADPYNEQFF	TGTGCCAGAAGCAGAGCCGATCCATACAATGAGCAGTTCTTC
TRBJ1-1	17	TRBV11-2	few	TRBD1	CASSLTGGMGRNTEAFF	TGTGCCAGTAGCTTAACAGGGGGCATGGGTAGAAACACTGAAGCTTTCTTT
TRBJ2-6	16	TRBV12-3/TRBV12-4	.	.	CASSLDRGAGAKVLTF	TGTGCTAGCAGTTTAGATAGGGGGGCTGGGGCCAAGGTCCTGACTTTC
TRBJ2-3	15	TRBV6-6	.	.	CTSSYSEVAPDTQYF	TGTACCAGCAGTTACTCCGAGGTAGCACCAGATACGCAGTATTTT
TRBJ1-1	13	TRBV28	many	.	CASSLLDNTEAFF	TGTGCCAGCAGTTTATTAGATAACACTGAAGCTTTCTTT
TRBJ2-5	13	TRBV12-3/TRBV12-4	.	.	CASSRYVSETQYF	TGTGCCAGCAGTCGATATGTGTCGGAGACCCAGTACTTC